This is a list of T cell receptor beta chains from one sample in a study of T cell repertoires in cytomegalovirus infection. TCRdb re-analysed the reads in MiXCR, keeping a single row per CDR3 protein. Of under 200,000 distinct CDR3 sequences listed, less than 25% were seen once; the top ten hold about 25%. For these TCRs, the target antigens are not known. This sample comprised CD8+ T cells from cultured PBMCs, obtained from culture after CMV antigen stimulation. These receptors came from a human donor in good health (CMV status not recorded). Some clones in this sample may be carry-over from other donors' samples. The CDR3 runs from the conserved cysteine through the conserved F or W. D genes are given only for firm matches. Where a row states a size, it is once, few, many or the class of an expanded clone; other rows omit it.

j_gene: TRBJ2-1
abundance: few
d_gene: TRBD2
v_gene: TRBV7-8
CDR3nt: TGTGCCAGCAGCCCTAGTTTGACTAGCTATGTGGATGAGCAGTTCTTC
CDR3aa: CASSPSLTSYVDEQFF

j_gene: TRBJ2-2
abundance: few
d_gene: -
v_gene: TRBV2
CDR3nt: TGTGCCAGCAGTGTAGTGGGCGGAAACACCGGGGAGCTGTTTTTT
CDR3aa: CASSVVGGNTGELFF

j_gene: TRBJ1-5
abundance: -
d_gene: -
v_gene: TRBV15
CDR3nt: TGTGCCACCAGCAGAGTCATTAGCAATCAGCCCCAGCATTTT
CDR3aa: CATSRVISNQPQHF

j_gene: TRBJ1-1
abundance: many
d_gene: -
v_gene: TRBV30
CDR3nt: TGTGCCTGGGGGGGTATGCGGTCTGAAGCTTTCTTT
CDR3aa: CAWGGMRSEAFF

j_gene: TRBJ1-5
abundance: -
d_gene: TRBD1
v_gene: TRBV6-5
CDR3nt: TGTGCCAGCAGTTACGCACCTGGGACAGCGGGGACCTACAATCAGCCCCAGCATTTT
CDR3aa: CASSYAPGTAGTYNQPQHF

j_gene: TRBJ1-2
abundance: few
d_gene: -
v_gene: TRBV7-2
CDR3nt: TGTGCCAGCAGCTTACCAGATAATTATGGCTACACCTTC
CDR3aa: CASSLPDNYGYTF

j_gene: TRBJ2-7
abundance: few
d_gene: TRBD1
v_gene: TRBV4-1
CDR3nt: TGCGCCAGCAGCCACGCCGGACAGGATGCCTACGAGCAGTACTTC
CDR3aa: CASSHAGQDAYEQYF

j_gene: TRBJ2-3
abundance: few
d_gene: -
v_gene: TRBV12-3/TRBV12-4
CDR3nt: TGTGCCAGCCCCCGGGACTTCAACACAGATACGCAGTATTTT
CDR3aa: CASPRDFNTDTQYF

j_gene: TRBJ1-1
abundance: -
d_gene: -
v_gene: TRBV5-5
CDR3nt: TGTGCCAGCAGCTTGAGCGACGGCGCTGAAGCTTTCTTT
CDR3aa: CASSLSDGAEAFF

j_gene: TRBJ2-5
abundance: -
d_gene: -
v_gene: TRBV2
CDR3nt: TGTGCCAGCAGTGAAGCCTACCCAGAGACCCAGTACTTC
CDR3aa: CASSEAYPETQYF

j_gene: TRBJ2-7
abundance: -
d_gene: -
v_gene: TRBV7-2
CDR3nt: TGTGCCAGCAGCTTAGAAGGGGGGCTTAACTACGAGCAGTACTTC
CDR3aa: CASSLEGGLNYEQYF

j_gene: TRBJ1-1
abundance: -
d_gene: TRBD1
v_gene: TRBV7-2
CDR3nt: TGTGCCAGCAGCCCCTGGGGGACAGGGGAAGGTGAAGCTTTCTTT
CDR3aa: CASSPWGTGEGEAFF

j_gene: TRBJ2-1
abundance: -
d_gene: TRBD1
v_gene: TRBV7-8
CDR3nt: TGTGCCAGCAGCTTAAATAGGGGGCGGCTCTACAATGAGCAGTTCTTC
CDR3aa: CASSLNRGRLYNEQFF

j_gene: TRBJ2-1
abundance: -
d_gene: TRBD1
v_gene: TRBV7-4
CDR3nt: TGTGCCAGCAGCCAGACAGGGAGCTCCTACAATGAGCAGTTCTTC
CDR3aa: CASSQTGSSYNEQFF

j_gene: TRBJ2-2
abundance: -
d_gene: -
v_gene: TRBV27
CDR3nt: TGTGCCAGCAGTGGAGGAGCAAACACCGGGGAGCTGTTTTTT
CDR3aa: CASSGGANTGELFF

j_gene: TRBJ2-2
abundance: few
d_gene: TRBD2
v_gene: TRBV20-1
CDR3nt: TGCAGTGCTAGAGATAGACTAGCGGGGGGAATTACCGGGGAGCTGTTTTTT
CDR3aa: CSARDRLAGGITGELFF

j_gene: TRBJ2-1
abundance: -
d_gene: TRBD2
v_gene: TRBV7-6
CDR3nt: TGTGCCAGCACCCCAGAAGGGGTAGCGGGGTACAATGAGCAGTTCTTC
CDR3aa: CASTPEGVAGYNEQFF

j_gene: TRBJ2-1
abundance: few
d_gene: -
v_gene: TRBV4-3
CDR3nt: TGCGCCAGCAGCCAAGATACGGGGATAAATGAGCAGTTCTTC
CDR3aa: CASSQDTGINEQFF

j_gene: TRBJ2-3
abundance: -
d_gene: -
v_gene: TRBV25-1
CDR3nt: TGTGCCAGCAGTAGCGGGCTGGGGACGCAGTATTTT
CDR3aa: CASSSGLGTQYF

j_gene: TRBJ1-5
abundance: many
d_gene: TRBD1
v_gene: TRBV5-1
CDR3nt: TGCGCCAGCAGCTGGGGGACAGGGGAAGTGGAGCCCCAGCATTTT
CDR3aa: CASSWGTGEVEPQHF

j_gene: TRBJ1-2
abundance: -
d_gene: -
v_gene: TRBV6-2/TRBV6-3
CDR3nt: TGTGCCAGCAGTTCGGACCCTTATGGCTACACCTTC
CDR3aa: CASSSDPYGYTF

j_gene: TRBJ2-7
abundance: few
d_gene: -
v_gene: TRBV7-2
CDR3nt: TGTGCCAGCAGCTTATCCACCGGGGGCTTTTACGAGCAGTACTTC
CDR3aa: CASSLSTGGFYEQYF

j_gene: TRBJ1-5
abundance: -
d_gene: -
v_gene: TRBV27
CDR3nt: TGTGCCAGCAGTTTACGGGGGAAGGCCAATCAGCCCCAGCATTTT
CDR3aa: CASSLRGKANQPQHF

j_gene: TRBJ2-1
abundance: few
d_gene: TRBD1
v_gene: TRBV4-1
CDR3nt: TGCGCCAGCAGCCAAGGGACAGGGCCCTACAATGAGCAGTTCTTC
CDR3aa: CASSQGTGPYNEQFF

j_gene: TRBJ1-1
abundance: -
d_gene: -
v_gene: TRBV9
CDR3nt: TGTGCCAGCAGCGTAACAGAAGCTTTCTTT
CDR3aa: CASSVTEAFF

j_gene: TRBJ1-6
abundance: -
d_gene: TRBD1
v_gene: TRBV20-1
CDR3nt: TGCAGTGCTCCGACCGGGACAGCAAATTCACCCCTCCACTTT
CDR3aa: CSAPTGTANSPLHF

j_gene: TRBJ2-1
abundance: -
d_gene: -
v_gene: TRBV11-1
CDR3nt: TGTGCCAGCAGCTTAGTGACGACGTCCGCCTACAATGAGCAGTTCTTC
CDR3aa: CASSLVTTSAYNEQFF

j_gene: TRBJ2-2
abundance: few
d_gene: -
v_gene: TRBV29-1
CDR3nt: TGCAGCGTTGAACCCTTCCCCTCGCCGAACACCGGGGAGCTGTTTTTT
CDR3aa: CSVEPFPSPNTGELFF

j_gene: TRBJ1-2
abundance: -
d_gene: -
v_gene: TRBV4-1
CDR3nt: TGCGCCAGCAGCCAAGTCCCTGAGCCGATCAACTATGGCTACACCTTC
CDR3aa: CASSQVPEPINYGYTF

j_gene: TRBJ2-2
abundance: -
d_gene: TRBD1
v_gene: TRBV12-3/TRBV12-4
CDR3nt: TGTGCCAGCAGTTTATCGAGAAAGCGACAGGGGGCCTCGGCCGGGGAGCTGTTTTTT
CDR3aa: CASSLSRKRQGASAGELFF

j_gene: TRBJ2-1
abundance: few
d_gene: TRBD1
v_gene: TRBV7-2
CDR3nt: TGTGCCACACAGGGGGCGCACTATGAGCAGTTCTTC
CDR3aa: CATQGAHYEQFF

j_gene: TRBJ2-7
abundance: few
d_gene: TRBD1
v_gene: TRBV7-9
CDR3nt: TGTGCCAGCAGCAAGGACAGGCGCAACTCCTACGAGCAGTACTTC
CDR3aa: CASSKDRRNSYEQYF

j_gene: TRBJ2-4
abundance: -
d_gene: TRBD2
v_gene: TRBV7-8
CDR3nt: TGTGCCAGCAGCCAGGTTCAGGGCGGGGGGGCCAAAAACATTCAGTACTTC
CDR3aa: CASSQVQGGGAKNIQYF

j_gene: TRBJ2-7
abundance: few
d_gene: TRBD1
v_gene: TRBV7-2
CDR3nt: TGTGCCAGCAGGCCAAAGACAGGGACAGGCTACGAGCAGTACTTC
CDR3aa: CASRPKTGTGYEQYF

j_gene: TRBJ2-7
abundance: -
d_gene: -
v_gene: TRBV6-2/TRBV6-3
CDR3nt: TGTGCCAGCAGTTACGGTGGGGGGTCGGAGCAGTACTTC
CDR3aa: CASSYGGGSEQYF

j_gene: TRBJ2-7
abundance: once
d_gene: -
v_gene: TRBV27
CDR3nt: TGTGCCAGCAGTTTATACCCCAGCAGGGCCGAGCAGTACTTC
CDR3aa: CASSLYPSRAEQYF

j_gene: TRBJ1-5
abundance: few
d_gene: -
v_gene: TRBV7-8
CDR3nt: TGTGCCAGCAGCTCTAGACGACACGGCAATCAGCCCCAGCATTTT
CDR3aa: CASSSRRHGNQPQHF

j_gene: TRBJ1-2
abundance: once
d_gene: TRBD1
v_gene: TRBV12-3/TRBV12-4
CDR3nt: TGTGCCAGCAGTTTAGGGACAGGGGGTGGTGGCTACACCTTC
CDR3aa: CASSLGTGGGGYTF

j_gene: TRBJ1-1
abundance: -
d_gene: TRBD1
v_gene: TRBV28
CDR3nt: TGTGCCAGCAGCACTCCGGTTACAGGGGGCACTGAAGCTTTCTTT
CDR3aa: CASSTPVTGGTEAFF

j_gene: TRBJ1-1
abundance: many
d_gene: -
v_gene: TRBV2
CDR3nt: TGTGCCAGCTACACTCTGCAGACTGAAGCTTTCTTT
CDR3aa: CASYTLQTEAFF